This T cell receptor (beta chain) was recovered during a study of vaccination and CD4 T cells after COVID-19. Study at large: Convalescent individuals numbered four females and six males, two being Hispanic.

CD4+ T cells that had been cultured provided DNA sequenced with the Oncomine TCR Beta short-read assay. TCRdb processed the PCR reads anew with MiXCR; each CDR3 protein has one entry. In the table there are just under 20,000 distinct CDR3 sequences, approximately 45% of which are singletons. Noted treatment: roughly 10-day PBMC culture with coronavirus spike peptide pools or control peptides (ViraFEST assay). ViraFEST used peptide pools to expand antigen-specific T cells and subsequently sequenced their TCRs. The CDR3 length is 14 residues. With 5 bases removed from V and 11 bases from J, the gap between germline ends came to 21 bases. Germline-derived CDR1 and CDR2 are SEHNR and FQNEAQ (reference sequence). For this clonotype: The antigen remains unidentified.

General study findings and limits: Convalescent patients had a median around 90% of post-vaccine SARS-CoV-2-reactive clones that were detected only after vaccination, not before it.

This receptor was obtained from a human donor who had recovered from COVID-19. This sequence joins TRBV7-9 and TRBJ1-1; D is unresolved. The input for sequencing was CD4+ T cells from blood, cultured in vitro, taken before SARS-CoV-2 vaccination. The CDR3 nucleotides are TGTGCCAGCAGCACCCGAGGGTCCGGTCCTGGGGCTTTCTTT. It specifies CASSTRGSGPGAFF.